The next 30 T cell receptor beta chains were all read from a single sample in a study of blood T cell repertoires in COVID-19. Data came from immunoSEQ multiplex PCR; TCRdb stores just in-frame clones and leaves some out. The sample consists of about 92,000 clones, about 71% of them appearing once. Sequences were obtained from peripheral blood. These receptors all come from a woman aged 60 to 75 in a cohort sampled during active or convalescent COVID-19.

This chain links TRBV5-6 with TRBJ2-4; 10 nucleotides align to TRBD1. The J segment lost 3 bases and the V segment lost 3 bases, leaving 6 bases of the junction unmatched. CDR3 length: 16 amino acids. Germline CDR1 is SGHDT and CDR2 is YYEEEE. In nucleotides, the CDR3 is TGTGCCAGCAGCTCCGGGACAGGGGTTGTCAAAAACATTCAGTACTTC. Translation gives CASSSGTGVVKNIQYF.

This rearrangement joins TRBV11-1 to TRBJ2-7, with a weak D call TRBD1 (5 bases). The CDR3 is 13 residues long. Per the germline V gene, CDR1 is SGHAT and CDR2 is FQDESV (reference sequence). With 0 bases removed from V and 5 bases from J, the gap between germline ends came to 8 bases. The CDR3: CASSLAGVNEQYF. The CDR3 DNA follows: TGTGCCAGCAGCTTAGCAGGGGTTAACGAGCAGTACTTC.

This clone has more than one count but fewer than ten. This chain connects TRBV28 to TRBJ1-2, with 7 bases lining up with TRBD1. The CDR3 runs 14 residues. The germline gives CDR1 MDHEN, CDR2 SYDVKM. The trim removed 4 bases at V and 2 bases at J, leaving 4 bases unmatched. The CDR3 protein is CASSSMTGNYGYTF. DNA for the CDR3: TGTGCCAGCAGTTCCATGACAGGGAACTATGGCTACACCTTC.

There are a few counts of this clone. This chain links TRBV10-1 with TRBJ2-7, with 11 positions matching TRBD1. Trimming cost V 8 bases and J 9 bases; bases outside gene matches: 9. The CDR3 runs 13 residues. Germline V gene data show CDR1 as WNHNN and CDR2 as SYGVQD (reference sequence). The CDR3 loop is CASGGTGGTGQYF. As DNA, the CDR3 is TGCGCCAGCGGGGGGACAGGGGGAACGGGGCAGTACTTC.

In this sample, this clone turned up once. This CDR3 is CASSPLTGALSTDTQYF. In DNA form, the CDR3 reads TGTGCCAGCTCACCTCTGACAGGGGCGCTTTCCACAGATACGCAGTATTTT. The genes are TRBV18 and TRBJ2-3; the match to TRBD1 covers 8 bases. The V and J ends lost 3 bases and 2 bases, in that order; junction bases with no gene match: 10. The CDR3 consists of 17 residues. Germline V CDR1 and CDR2: KGHSH, LQKENI.

The chain has TRBV4-1 and TRBJ1-2; 7 positions match TRBD1. This CDR3 spans 13 amino acids. Germline loops: CDR1 MGHRA, CDR2 YSYEKL. V lost 4 bases, J lost 3 bases, and 2 bases stayed unmatched. The chain's CDR3 is CASSRQGDYGYTF. The CDR3 DNA is TGCGCCAGCAGCCGCCAGGGGGACTATGGCTACACCTTC.

The chain joins TRBV6-2 or TRBV6-3 to TRBJ1-1; D is uncertain. V was trimmed by 4 bases and J by 1 base, leaving 16 bases between them. In germline, CDR1 is MNHEY, CDR2 SVGEGT. The CDR3 has 16 amino acids. The CDR3 nucleotides read TGTGCCAGCAGTTTACTGATTGGTTTCGGGAACACTGAAGCTTTCTTT. Translation: CASSLLIGFGNTEAFF.

V usage is TRBV19 and J usage is TRBJ1-2; 7 nucleotides line up with TRBD1. Trimming at V came to 4 bases and at J to 2 bases, leaving 4 bases not matched to a gene. The germline CDR1 and CDR2 sequences are LNHDA and SQIVND (reference sequence). CDR3 length: 14 amino acids. CDR3 sequence (DNA): TGTGCCAGTAGTACCCAACAGGGGAACTATGGCTACACCTTC. It specifies CASSTQQGNYGYTF.

The rearrangement links TRBV2 to TRBJ1-6; D is possibly TRBD1 (5 bases). The length of the CDR3 is 17 residues. V lost 5 bases to trimming and J lost 6 bases, with 20 bases between them. The germline gives CDR1 SNHLY, CDR2 FYNNEI. The CDR3 is CASSWRNQGSGNSPLHF. The CDR3 coding sequence is TGTGCCAGCAGTTGGCGGAACCAGGGTAGCGGTAATTCACCCCTCCACTTT.

The J gene is TRBJ2-5, the V gene TRBV4-1, with 10 bases that match TRBD2. J gave up 2 bases and V 4 bases, and 4 bases lay outside the gene matches. Germline lookup yields CDR1 MGHRA and CDR2 YSYEKL. This CDR3 is built from 15 residues. The DNA for the CDR3 is TGCGCCAGCAGCCCAAATAGCGGGGGGCAAGAGACCCAGTACTTC. Translated, it gives CASSPNSGGQETQYF.

The chain links TRBV9 to TRBJ1-2, with TRBD1 matching over 10 bases. In germline, CDR1 is SGDLS, CDR2 YYNGEE. This CDR3 contains 14 residues. Germline trimming cut 3 bases from V and 6 bases from J; bases unmatched to any gene: 5. The CDR3 bases are TGTGCCAGCAGCGCCGGACAGGGGGTACATGGCTACACCTTC. Protein: CASSAGQGVHGYTF.

This chain links TRBV7-3 with TRBJ1-6, with D possibly matching TRBD1 (6 bases). V lost 5 bases, J lost 7 bases, and 18 bases lay in between. The germline V gene has CDR1 SGHTA and CDR2 FQGTGA. This CDR3 is built from 16 residues. The DNA for the CDR3 is TGTGCCAGCAGCCCCTCTCCGGGACAAGGGAATTCACCCCTCCACTTT. It codes for CASSPSPGQGNSPLHF.

This clone was recorded only once. V and J are TRBV4-1 and TRBJ1-5, with a weak D call TRBD1 (6 bases). Germline CDR1 MGHRA, CDR2 YSYEKL. Deletions cut 4 bases from V and 3 bases from J, with 19 bases between. The CDR3 spans 17 residues. The CDR3 DNA sequence: TGCGCCAGCAGCCTAAACCACAGGGAATACGTCAATCAGCCCCAGCATTTT. It is translated as CASSLNHREYVNQPQHF.

The J gene is TRBJ1-3, the V gene TRBV5-1; D possibly corresponds to TRBD1 (6 bases). The CDR3 contains 16 residues. Per the germline V gene, CDR1 is SGHRS and CDR2 is YFSETQ. Trimming removed 0 bases from V and 0 bases from J, with 10 bases in between. The CDR3 nucleotides are TGCGCCAGCAGCTTGGGCACAGGGTTCTCTGGAAACACCATATATTTT. It encodes CASSLGTGFSGNTIYF.

The chain couples TRBV7-2 to TRBJ1-2; TRBD1 is a possible D gene (5 bases). CDR1 SGHTA and CDR2 FQGNSA come from the germline V gene. V was trimmed by 5 bases and J by 6 bases, leaving 16 bases between them. This CDR3 region has 14 residues. DNA of the CDR3: TGTGCCAGCAGCCTACAACGGGGGTTCGATGGCTACACCTTC. This codes for CASSLQRGFDGYTF.

This clone was seen a single time. This sequence joins TRBV19 and TRBJ1-5; 7 nucleotides agree with TRBD1. In germline, CDR1 is LNHDA, CDR2 SQIVND (reference sequence). The CDR3 totals 15 residues. Germline trimming cut 3 bases from V and 4 bases from J; bases unmatched to any gene: 6. The CDR3 DNA follows: TGTGCCAGTAGTATCGGCCAGGGGGTAAATCAGCCCCAGCATTTT. Translated: CASSIGQGVNQPQHF.

The chain links TRBV10-3 to TRBJ1-1; unclear D gene. V was clipped by 5 bases and J by 1 base, with 5 bases between them. This CDR3 comprises 12 residues. Germline V gives CDR1 ENHRY, CDR2 SYGVKD. The CDR3 DNA is TGTGCCATCAGTAGACAGAACACTGAAGCTTTCTTT. It yields the protein CAISRQNTEAFF.

V and J are TRBV20-1 and TRBJ1-1; D not resolved. The CDR3 covers 11 residues. Germline CDR1 and CDR2: DFQATT and SNEGSKA (reference sequence). V gave up 1 base and J gave up 11 bases, with 11 bases separating them. The CDR3, as DNA: TGCAGTGCTAGAGGATCTGGAGGTGCTTTCTTT. Translating gives CSARGSGGAFF.

This clone was counted once. The CDR3 nucleotides read TGTGCCAGCTCACCGGTTACCCTTGGGAGTGGGTATGAGCAGTTCTTC. Translating gives CASSPVTLGSGYEQFF. This sequence joins TRBV18 and TRBJ2-1; the D gene is possibly TRBD2 (5 bases). The CDR3 consists of 16 residues. Germline loops: CDR1 KGHSH, CDR2 LQKENI. The ends were cut back, 3 bases at V and 8 bases at J, with 20 bases in the middle.

The chain carries TRBV2 and TRBJ2-2, with D possibly matching TRBD1 (5 bases). V lost 3 bases and J 1 base, leaving 6 bases between the germline ends. There are 14 residues in the CDR3. Looked up from germline, CDR1 is SNHLY and CDR2 is FYNNEI. CDR3 sequence (DNA): TGTGCCAGCAGTGAGACAGAGAACACCGGGGAGCTGTTTTTT. Its translation is CASSETENTGELFF. The whole variable domain, remainder taken from reference TRBV2 and TRBJ2-2, is EPEVTQTPSHQVTQMGQEVILRCVPISNHLYFYWYRQILGQKVEFLVSFYNNEISEKSEIFDDQFSVERPDGSNFTLKIRSTKLEDSAMYFCASSETENTGELFFGEGSRLTVL.

The chain uses TRBV19 and TRBJ1-1; D not resolved. The ends were cut back, 5 bases at V and 3 bases at J, with 7 bases in the middle. The germline CDR1 and CDR2 sequences are LNHDA and SQIVND (reference sequence). The CDR3 sequence is 12 residues long. The CDR3: CASSPAYTEAFF. As DNA, the CDR3 is TGTGCCAGTAGTCCTGCGTACACTGAAGCTTTCTTT.

The V call is TRBV12-3 or TRBV12-4, the J call TRBJ2-3; D not resolved. Trimming cost V 3 bases and J 4 bases, with 5 bases left between them. This CDR3 has 12 amino acids. The CDR3 loop is CASSFSSDTQYF. CDR3 bases: TGTGCCAGCAGTTTCTCCTCAGATACGCAGTATTTT.

Worth noting for this clone: Additional DNA sequences in this sample encode the identical CDR3. The chain has TRBV7-2 and TRBJ1-5, with a weak D call TRBD1 (5 bases). The CDR3 is 14 amino acids. V lost 2 bases to trimming and J lost 3 bases, with 8 bases between them. Germline CDR1 is SGHTA and CDR2 is FQGNSA. This CDR3 reads CASSLRGSNQPQHF. The CDR3 DNA is TGTGCCAGCAGCTTACGGGGGTCCAATCAGCCCCAGCATTTT.

This rearrangement joins TRBV2 to TRBJ1-2, with D possibly being TRBD1 (5 bases). Germline assignment: CDR1 SNHLY and CDR2 FYNNEI. Trimming removed 2 bases at V and 4 bases at J, with 11 bases between. This CDR3 comprises 14 residues. The CDR3 spells CASSESIRAYGYTF. The CDR3 bases are TGTGCCAGCAGTGAATCCATCAGGGCCTATGGCTACACCTTC.

The rearrangement links TRBV21-1 to TRBJ2-3; the table's TRBD2 call for D was not verified on the DNA. TRBV21-1 is a pseudogene. The CDR3 length is 14 residues. CDR3 nucleotides: TGTGCCAGGGCACCGGGACTGGGCACAGATACGCAGTATTTT. It codes for CARAPGLGTDTQYF.

This CDR3 reads CASSSGLAAYEQYF. In nucleotides, the CDR3 is TGCGCCAGCAGCTCAGGACTAGCGGCTTACGAGCAGTACTTC. The rearrangement joins TRBV5-1 to TRBJ2-7, with 10 nucleotides matching TRBD2. V lost 3 bases and J lost 4; bases outside the gene matches: 4. The CDR3 is 14 amino acids. Germline CDR1 reads SGHRS; CDR2 reads YFSETQ.

The chain combines TRBV30 with TRBJ1-1; D is perhaps TRBD1 (6 bases). V was clipped by 1 base and J by 10 bases, with 16 bases between them. Germline V gives CDR1 GTSNPN, CDR2 SVGIG (reference sequence). This CDR3 comprises 13 residues. The CDR3 is CAWSGSRGGGAFF. CDR3 DNA: TGTGCCTGGAGTGGTAGTCGAGGGGGGGGAGCTTTCTTT.

The chain recombines TRBV30 with TRBJ1-1; D may be TRBD1 (5 bases). Trimming cost V 3 bases and J 6 bases, with 8 bases left between them. Germline loops: CDR1 GTSNPN, CDR2 SVGIG (reference sequence). CDR3 size: 11 residues. This CDR3 is CAWRRGPEAFF. The CDR3 DNA follows: TGTGCCTGGAGAAGGGGCCCTGAAGCTTTCTTT.

This clone was picked up a small number of times. The chain has TRBV28 and TRBJ1-2; no definite D call. The CDR3 spans 13 residues. Germline V lookup: CDR1 MDHEN, CDR2 SYDVKM. The ends were cut back, 7 bases at V and 4 bases at J, with 13 bases in the middle. Written as DNA, the CDR3 is TGTGCCAGCACCGGGGTATGGGGCTATGGCTACACCTTC. Translation: CASTGVWGYGYTF.

This clone was seen once. The CDR3 loop is CASSLTGTGKLFF. Written as DNA, the CDR3 is TGTGCCAGCAGTTTAACAGGGACAGGAAAACTGTTTTTT. J is TRBJ1-4 and V is TRBV12-3 or TRBV12-4, with TRBD1 matching 8 bases. V gave up 2 bases and J gave up 10 bases; unmatched junction bases: 3. The CDR3 covers 13 residues.